A single sample is the source of the 3 T cell receptor beta chains below, sequenced in a study of blood T cell repertoires in COVID-19. Produced via immunoSEQ multiplex PCR; TCRdb's table is partial and in-frame only. The sample lists 140,000 to 150,000 clones, about 86% occurring once. The sample comprised peripheral blood. The origin of the receptors is a human donor in a cohort sampled during active COVID-19.

The chain couples TRBV6-2 or TRBV6-3 to TRBJ1-5; D unresolved. The V gene lost 6 bases and the J gene lost 10 bases, with 16 bases spanning the gap. This CDR3 contains 13 residues. CDR1 is MNHEY and CDR2 is SVGEGT in the germline V gene. The CDR3 bases are TGTGCCAGCAGCCAACCCCCCGGTCGACCCCAGCATTTT. Protein: CASSQPPGRPQHF.

This clone was counted only a few times. The chain couples TRBV7-2 to TRBJ1-3; D gene unclear. The CDR3 consists of 13 residues. V lost 2 bases and J lost 6, with 8 bases in between. Germline V lookup: CDR1 SGHTA, CDR2 FQGNSA. The CDR3 nucleotides read TGTGCCAGCAGCTTAACCGGTACAAACACCATATATTTT. This sequence encodes CASSLTGTNTIYF.

The chain is built from TRBV2 and TRBJ2-5, with 8 bases identical to TRBD2. Germline V gene sequence: CDR1 SNHLY, CDR2 FYNNEI. V was clipped by 1 base and J by 0 bases; unmatched bases: 4. The CDR3 totals 16 residues. The CDR3 sequence is CASSEGPAGDQETQYF. The CDR3 nucleotides read TGTGCCAGCAGTGAAGGACCAGCGGGGGACCAAGAGACCCAGTACTTC.